This TCR beta chain was observed in a study of T cell responses to AZD1222 COVID-19 vaccine. Repertoires were generated with immunoSEQ multiplex PCR, while TCRdb's copy carries only in-frame clones and drops some. This table has roughly 100,000 clones, approximately 87% appearing once. The V end was cut by 10 bases, the J end by 5 bases, with 8 bases between. The germline CDR1 and CDR2 sequences are MDHEN and SYDVKM. The CDR3 extends over 10 amino acids. This TCR came from an adult in good health. The V and J genes are TRBV28 and TRBJ2-5; D not resolved. This specimen consisted of peripheral blood, obtained on day 0 of AZD1222 vaccination. Here the CDR3 DNA reads TGTGCCACCGCTCGGGAGACCCAGTACTTC. This gives the protein CATARETQYF.